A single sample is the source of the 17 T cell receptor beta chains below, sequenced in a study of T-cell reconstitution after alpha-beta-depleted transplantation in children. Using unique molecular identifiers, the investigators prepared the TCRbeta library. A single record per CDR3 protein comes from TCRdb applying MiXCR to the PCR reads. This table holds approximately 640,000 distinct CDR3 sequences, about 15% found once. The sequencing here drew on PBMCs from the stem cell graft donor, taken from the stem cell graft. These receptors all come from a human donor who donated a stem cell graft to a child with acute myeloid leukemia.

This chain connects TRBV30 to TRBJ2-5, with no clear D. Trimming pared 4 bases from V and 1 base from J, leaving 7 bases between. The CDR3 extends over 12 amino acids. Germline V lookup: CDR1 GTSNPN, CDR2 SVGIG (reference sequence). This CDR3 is CAWKGSQETQYF. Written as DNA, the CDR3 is TGTGCCTGGAAAGGCAGCCAAGAGACCCAGTACTTC.

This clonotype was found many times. Here the CDR3 DNA reads TGCAGTGCTAGGAACCGGGACAGCCTAACAAATTCACCCCTCCACTTT. It is translated as CSARNRDSLTNSPLHF. This sequence joins TRBV20-1 and TRBJ1-6; 7 bases are a match to TRBD1. The CDR3 covers 16 residues. Germline-derived CDR1 and CDR2 are DFQATT and SNEGSKA (reference sequence). J lost 7 bases, V lost 3 bases, and 12 bases had no gene match.

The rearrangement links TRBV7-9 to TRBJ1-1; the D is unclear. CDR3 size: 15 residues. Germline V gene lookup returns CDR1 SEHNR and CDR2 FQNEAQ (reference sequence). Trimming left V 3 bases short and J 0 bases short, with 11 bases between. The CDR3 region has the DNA TGTGCCAGCAGCTTCCAAGAGTCCATGAACACTGAAGCTTTCTTT. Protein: CASSFQESMNTEAFF.

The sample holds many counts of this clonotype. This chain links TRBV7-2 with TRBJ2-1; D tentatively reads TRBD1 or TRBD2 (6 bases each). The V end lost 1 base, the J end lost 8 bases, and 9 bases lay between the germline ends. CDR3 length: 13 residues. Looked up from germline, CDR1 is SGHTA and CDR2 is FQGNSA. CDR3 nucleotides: TGTGCCAGCAGCTTAGGTAGGGGGGATGAGCAGTTCTTC. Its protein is CASSLGRGDEQFF.

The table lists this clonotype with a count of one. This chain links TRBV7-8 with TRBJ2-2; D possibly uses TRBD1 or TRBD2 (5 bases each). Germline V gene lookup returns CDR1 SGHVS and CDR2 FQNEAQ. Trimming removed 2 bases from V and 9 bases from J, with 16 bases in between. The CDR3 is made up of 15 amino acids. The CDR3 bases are TGTGCCAGCAGCTTAAGCAGGATGGGGACCCGGGAGCTGTTTTTT. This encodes CASSLSRMGTRELFF.

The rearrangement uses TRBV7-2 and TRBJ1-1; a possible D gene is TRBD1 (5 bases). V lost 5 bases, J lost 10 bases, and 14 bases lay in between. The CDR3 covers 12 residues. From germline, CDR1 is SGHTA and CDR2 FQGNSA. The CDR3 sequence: CASSPQGVGAFF. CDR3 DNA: TGTGCCAGCAGCCCTCAAGGGGTCGGAGCTTTCTTT.

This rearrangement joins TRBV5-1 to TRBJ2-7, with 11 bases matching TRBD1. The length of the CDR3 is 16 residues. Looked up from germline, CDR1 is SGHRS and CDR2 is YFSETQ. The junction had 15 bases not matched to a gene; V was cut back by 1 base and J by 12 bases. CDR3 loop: CASSLWGWTGGSTLYV. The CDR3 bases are TGCGCCAGCAGCTTGTGGGGCTGGACAGGGGGCTCGACTCTGTACGTC.

CDR3 loop: CASSYLAGVLTENIQYF. Written as DNA, the CDR3 is TGTGCCAGCAGTTACCTCGCCGGGGTTCTGACCGAAAACATTCAGTACTTC. The gene calls are TRBV6-5 and TRBJ2-4; weak D call: TRBD2 (5 bases). The germline gives CDR1 MNHEY, CDR2 SVGAGI. The germline V and J ends were trimmed by 2 bases and 5 bases, with 19 bases remaining between them. The CDR3 is made up of 17 amino acids.

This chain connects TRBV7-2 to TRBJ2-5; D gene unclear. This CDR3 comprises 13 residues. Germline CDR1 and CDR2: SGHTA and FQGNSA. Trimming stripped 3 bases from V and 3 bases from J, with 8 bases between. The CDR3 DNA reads TGTGCCAGCAGCTTTGCAGATAAAGAGACCCAGTACTTC. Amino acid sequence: CASSFADKETQYF. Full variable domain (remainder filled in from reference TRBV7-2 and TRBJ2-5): GAGVSQSPSNKVTEKGKDVELRCDPISGHTALYWYRQSLGQGLEFLIYFQGNSAPDKSGLPSDRFSAERTGGSVSTLTIQRTQQEDSAVYLCASSFADKETQYFGPGTRLLVL.

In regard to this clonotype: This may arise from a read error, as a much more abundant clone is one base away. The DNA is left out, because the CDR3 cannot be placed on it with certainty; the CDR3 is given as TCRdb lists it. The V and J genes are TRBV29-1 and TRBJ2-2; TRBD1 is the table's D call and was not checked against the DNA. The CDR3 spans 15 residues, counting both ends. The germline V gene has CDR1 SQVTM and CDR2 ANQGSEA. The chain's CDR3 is CSVARGQFGAGDLFF.

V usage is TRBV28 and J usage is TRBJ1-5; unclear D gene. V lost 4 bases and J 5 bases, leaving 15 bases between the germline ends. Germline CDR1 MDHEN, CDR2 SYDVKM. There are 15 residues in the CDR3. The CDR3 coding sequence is TGTGCCAGCAGTTCCCTGCGACGGGGAGATCAGCCCCAGCATTTT. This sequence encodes CASSSLRRGDQPQHF.

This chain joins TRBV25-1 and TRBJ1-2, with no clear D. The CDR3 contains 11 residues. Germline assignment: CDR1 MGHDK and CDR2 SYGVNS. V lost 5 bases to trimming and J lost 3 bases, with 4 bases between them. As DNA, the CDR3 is TGTGCCAGCAGTATTCACTATGGCTACACCTTC. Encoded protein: CASSIHYGYTF.

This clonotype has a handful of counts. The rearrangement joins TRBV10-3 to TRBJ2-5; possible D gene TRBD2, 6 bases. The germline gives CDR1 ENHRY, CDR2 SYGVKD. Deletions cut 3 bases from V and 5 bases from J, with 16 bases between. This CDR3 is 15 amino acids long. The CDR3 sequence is CAISEISEGRETQYF. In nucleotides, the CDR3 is TGTGCCATCAGTGAAATCAGTGAGGGGAGGGAGACCCAGTACTTC.

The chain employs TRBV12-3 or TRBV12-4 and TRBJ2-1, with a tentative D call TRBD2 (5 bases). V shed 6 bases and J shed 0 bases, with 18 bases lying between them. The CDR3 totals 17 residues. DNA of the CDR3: TGTGCCAGCAGACCTGACACGGAGGTTCCCTCCTACAATGAGCAGTTCTTC. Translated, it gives CASRPDTEVPSYNEQFF.

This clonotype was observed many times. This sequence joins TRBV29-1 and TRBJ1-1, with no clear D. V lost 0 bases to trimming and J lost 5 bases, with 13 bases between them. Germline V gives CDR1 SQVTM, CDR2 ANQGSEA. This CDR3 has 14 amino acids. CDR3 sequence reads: CSVEDLSRYTEAFF. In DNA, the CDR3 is TGCAGCGTTGAAGATCTTAGCAGGTATACTGAAGCTTTCTTT.

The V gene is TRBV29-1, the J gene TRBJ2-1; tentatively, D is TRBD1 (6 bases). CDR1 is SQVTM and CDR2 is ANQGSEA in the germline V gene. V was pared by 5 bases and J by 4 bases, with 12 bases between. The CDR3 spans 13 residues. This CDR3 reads CSVPGHKYNEQFF. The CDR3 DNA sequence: TGCAGCGTTCCGGGACACAAATACAATGAGCAGTTCTTC.

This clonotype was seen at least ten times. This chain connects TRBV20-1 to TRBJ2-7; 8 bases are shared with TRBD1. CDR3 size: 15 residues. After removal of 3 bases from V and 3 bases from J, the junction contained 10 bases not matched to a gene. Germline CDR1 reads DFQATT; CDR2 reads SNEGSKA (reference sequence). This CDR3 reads CSARAPGQAYYEQYF. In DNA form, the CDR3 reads TGCAGTGCTAGGGCACCGGGACAGGCGTACTACGAGCAGTACTTC.